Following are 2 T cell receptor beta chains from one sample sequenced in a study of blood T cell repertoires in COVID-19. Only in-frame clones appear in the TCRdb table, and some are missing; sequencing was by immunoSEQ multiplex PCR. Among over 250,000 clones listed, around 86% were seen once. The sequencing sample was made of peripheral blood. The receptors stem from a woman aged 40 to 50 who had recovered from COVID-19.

The CDR3 loop is CASSIDGAGSNYGYTF. The CDR3 DNA reads TGTGCCAGTAGTATAGATGGCGCAGGGTCTAACTATGGCTACACCTTC. The J gene is TRBJ1-2, the V gene TRBV19, with a possible D match to TRBD1 (5 bases). The germline gives CDR1 LNHDA, CDR2 SQIVND (reference sequence). CDR3 length equals 16 residues. V lost 0 bases and J 0 bases, leaving 11 bases between the germline ends.

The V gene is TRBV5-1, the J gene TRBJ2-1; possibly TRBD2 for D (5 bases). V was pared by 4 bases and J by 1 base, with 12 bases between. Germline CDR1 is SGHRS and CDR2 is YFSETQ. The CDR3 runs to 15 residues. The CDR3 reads CASSPRAESYNEQFF. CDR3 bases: TGCGCCAGCAGCCCTCGAGCGGAATCCTACAATGAGCAGTTCTTC.